The 24 T cell receptor beta chains below come from one sample, sequenced in a study of cytomegalovirus exposure and HLA in healthy donors (dated by TCRdb to between 2016 and 2019). Library prep was done by the immunoSEQ multiplex PCR assay. A mixture of 60 forward primers for TCR Vbeta segments and 13 reverse primers for TCR Jbeta segments was used in the multiplex PCR. The table comes from immuneACCESS by way of TCRdb, which keeps in-frame sequences with V and J called. Part of the clones is missing from these tables; in studies checked, under half for an unresolved V gene and the rest for unknown reasons. The sample contains 95,000 to 150,000 clones, 15% of them found a single time. The ten largest clones take up 1.5% to 2% of the sample. Input material: PBMCs. The receptors were gathered from a woman aged 18-29 years in good health and CMV-seronegative.

This clone has just a few counts. The rearrangement links TRBV27 to TRBJ1-1; no clear D gene. The CDR3 loop spans 13 amino acids. Germline V CDR1 and CDR2: MNHEY, SMNVEV (reference sequence). V was cut by 3 bases and J by 5 bases, with 10 bases left in between. The CDR3, as DNA: TGTGCCAGCAGTTTCCACGAGAGGACTGAAGCTTTCTTT. Translating it yields CASSFHERTEAFF.

The chain carries TRBV6-6 and TRBJ1-5; perhaps TRBD1 as D (5 bases). The CDR3 consists of 16 residues. The germline V gene has CDR1 MNHNY and CDR2 SVGAGI (reference sequence). V lost 2 bases and J lost 0, with 11 bases in between. The CDR3 loop reads CASSYTQGDSNQPQHF. The CDR3 nucleotides read TGTGCCAGCAGTTACACCCAGGGTGATAGCAATCAGCCCCAGCATTTT.

The DNA for the CDR3 is TGTGCCAGCAGCCTGTATGTGAGCGGGGGGGCCGTTGTTAAGACCCAGTACTTC. This gives the protein CASSLYVSGGAVVKTQYF. This chain uses TRBV5-8 with TRBJ2-5; 10 positions agree with TRBD2. V trimming: 4 bases; J trimming: 6 bases; junction bases outside the gene matches: 18. CDR3 size: 18 residues. The germline gives CDR1 SGHTS, CDR2 YDEGEE.

This clone was seen ten or more times. The chain links TRBV2 to TRBJ1-5, with D tentatively TRBD1 (6 bases). The V gene's germline CDR1 is SNHLY and CDR2 FYNNEI. V shed 6 bases and J shed 7 bases, with 10 bases lying between them. The CDR3 contains 12 residues. The CDR3 nucleotides read TGTGCCAGCAGGGGGGACAACCAGCCCCAGCATTTT. Residues: CASRGDNQPQHF.

A few counts support this clone. The V gene is TRBV7-9, the J gene TRBJ1-5; D is uncertain. The CDR3 consists of 13 residues. Germline CDR1 reads SEHNR; CDR2 reads FQNEAQ (reference sequence). V lost 0 bases to trimming and J lost 11 bases, with 11 bases between them. The CDR3 DNA reads TGTGCCAGCAGCTTAGCGGCCGATCGGGCCCAGCATTTT. Amino acids: CASSLAADRAQHF. Combining the CDR3 with reference TRBV7-9 and TRBJ1-5 gives the whole variable domain DTGVSQNPRHKITKRGQNVTFRCDPISEHNRLYWYRQTLGQGPEFLTYFQNEAQLEKSRLLSDRFSAERPKGSFSTLEIQRTEQGDSAMYLCASSLAADRAQHFGDGTRLSIL.

The J gene is TRBJ2-1, the V gene TRBV9; 8 bases align to TRBD2. The CDR3 covers 14 residues. Germline CDR1 is SGDLS and CDR2 is YYNGEE. The V gene end was trimmed by 3 bases and the J gene end by 7 bases; junction bases not matched to a gene: 6. In DNA, the CDR3 is TGTGCCAGCAGCGGAGCGGGAGAAATGAATGAGCAGTTCTTC. Amino acids: CASSGAGEMNEQFF.

The chain employs TRBV30 and TRBJ2-3; 15 bases fit TRBD2. Germline V gene sequence: CDR1 GTSNPN, CDR2 SVGIG (reference sequence). The trim removed 1 base at V and 3 bases at J, leaving 5 bases unmatched. This CDR3 region has 17 residues. CDR3 amino acids: CAWSGGTSGRQTDTQYF. Written as DNA, the CDR3 is TGTGCCTGGAGTGGAGGGACTAGCGGGAGGCAAACAGATACGCAGTATTTT.

The V and J genes are TRBV6-5 and TRBJ2-1; 12 nucleotides line up with TRBD2. The V gene's germline CDR1 is MNHEY and CDR2 SVGAGI. The J segment lost 7 bases and the V segment lost 0 bases, leaving 4 bases of the junction unmatched. The CDR3 runs to 16 residues. The CDR3 is CASSYSTSGGPNEQFF. As DNA, the CDR3 is TGTGCCAGCAGTTACTCGACTAGCGGGGGCCCGAATGAGCAGTTCTTC.

This CDR3 reads CASSGYRAPNYGYTF. The CDR3 DNA reads TGTGCCAGCAGTGGCTACAGGGCTCCTAACTATGGCTACACCTTC. The genes are TRBV6-1 and TRBJ1-2; weak D call: TRBD1 (6 bases). The CDR3 totals 15 residues. V was shortened by 4 bases and J by 0 bases, with 12 bases between the two germline ends. CDR1 is MNHNS, CDR2 SASEGT, per germline.

This clone was seen only a few times. The rearrangement links TRBV5-6 to TRBJ1-6, with 7 bases aligning to TRBD1. Germline CDR1 is SGHDT and CDR2 is YYEEEE. The ends lost 5 bases at V and 10 bases at J; junction bases unmatched: 9. This CDR3 spans 14 amino acids. The CDR3 DNA reads as TGTGCCAGCAGACGAACCAGGGGGTCCTCACCCCTCCACTTT. As protein: CASRRTRGSSPLHF.

The chain joins TRBV6-1 to TRBJ2-7; tentative D call: TRBD2 (5 bases). From germline, CDR1 is MNHNS and CDR2 SASEGT. V was clipped by 1 base and J by 3 bases, with 16 bases between them. This CDR3 region has 16 residues. The CDR3 bases are TGTGCCAGCAGTGAAGTTTTAGGTTTAGGACTCTACGAGCAGTACTTC. Protein sequence: CASSEVLGLGLYEQYF.

The chain employs TRBV7-9 and TRBJ2-7; D is uncertain. Germline lookup yields CDR1 SEHNR and CDR2 FQNEAQ (reference sequence). V lost 5 bases, J lost 4 bases, and 9 bases lay in between. The CDR3 has 12 amino acids. In DNA, the CDR3 is TGTGCCAGCAGCCTCAGTTTATACGAGCAGTACTTC. It yields the protein CASSLSLYEQYF.

This rearrangement joins TRBV2 to TRBJ2-7; 13 bases fit TRBD2. V shed 4 bases and J 4 bases; nucleotides not matched to a gene: 1. Per germline, CDR1 SNHLY and CDR2 FYNNEI. This CDR3 is built from 14 residues. The CDR3 here is CASSVTSGRYEQYF. CDR3 sequence (DNA): TGTGCCAGCAGTGTGACTAGCGGGAGGTACGAGCAGTACTTC.

The J gene is TRBJ2-7, the V gene TRBV6-1; 9 bases agree with TRBD2. Germline V CDR1 and CDR2: MNHNS, SASEGT. The CDR3 is 16 residues long. With V trimmed by 5 bases and J by 3 bases, 11 bases remained unmatched. The CDR3 loop reads CASSKGGAGGLYEQYF. The CDR3 nucleotides are TGTGCCAGCAGTAAAGGCGGAGCGGGGGGCCTCTACGAGCAGTACTTC.

The chain joins TRBV23-1 to TRBJ1-4, with D possibly being TRBD1 (5 bases). TRBV23-1 is classed as an ORF, of uncertain function. CDR3 size: 16 residues. Trimming took off 3 bases at V and 5 bases at J, with 16 bases between the two ends. In nucleotides, the CDR3 is TGCGCCAGCAGTCAGGGACTGGCGCACCCAAATGAAAAACTGTTTTTT. Translating gives CASSQGLAHPNEKLFF.

CDR3 protein: CASSLRGGTGDTEAFF. CDR3 DNA sequence: TGTGCCAGCAGCTTAAGGGGCGGGACAGGGGACACTGAAGCTTTCTTT. The chain employs TRBV11-3 and TRBJ1-1; TRBD1 matches at 10 bases. With 2 bases clipped from V and 3 bases from J, the junction kept 6 bases outside the gene matches. The CDR3 has 16 residues. Looked up from germline, CDR1 is SGHNT and CDR2 is YENEEA.

This clone was recorded a few times. The chain has TRBV5-1 and TRBJ2-5; a weak D match, TRBD2 (5 bases). The length of the CDR3 is 14 residues. The germline gives CDR1 SGHRS, CDR2 YFSETQ. V lost 0 bases and J 2 bases, leaving 8 bases between the germline ends. CDR3 sequence reads: CASSLAAGQETQYF. CDR3 in DNA: TGCGCCAGCAGCTTGGCGGCGGGTCAAGAGACCCAGTACTTC.

This clone occurred a few times. J is TRBJ1-2 and V is TRBV5-4, with 7 nucleotides matching TRBD1. The V gene end was trimmed by 0 bases and the J gene end by 9 bases; junction bases not matched to a gene: 8. Per germline, CDR1 SGHNT and CDR2 YYREEE (reference sequence). The CDR3 length is 14 residues. The CDR3 loop reads CASSLVFGRGRYTF. The CDR3 DNA reads as TGTGCCAGCAGCTTGGTCTTCGGGAGGGGGCGCTACACCTTC. Looking up the rest from reference TRBV5-4 and TRBJ1-2 gives the full variable domain: ETGVTQSPTHLIKTRGQQVTLRCSSQSGHNTVSWYQQALGQGPQFIFQYYREEENGRGNFPPRFSGLQFPNYSSELNVNALELDDSALYLCASSLVFGRGRYTFGSGTRLTVV.

This chain links TRBV28 with TRBJ2-7; 7 bases map to TRBD2. J lost 5 bases, V lost 9 bases, and 13 bases had no gene match. This CDR3 region has 14 residues. Germline values: CDR1 MDHEN, CDR2 SYDVKM. Here the CDR3 reads CASGPGGRSDEQYF. The DNA of the CDR3 is TGTGCCAGTGGCCCGGGCGGGAGATCTGACGAGCAGTACTTC.

This clone was detected only a few times. V gene TRBV4-2 combines with J gene TRBJ2-7; 9 bases match TRBD2. This CDR3 has 18 amino acids. Germline CDR1 is LGHNA and CDR2 is YNFKEQ. After removal of 1 base from V and 2 bases from J, the junction contained 12 bases not matched to a gene. CDR3 coding DNA: TGTGCCAGCAGCCAAGCGCCCCTCTTCAGCGGGGGGACCTACGAGCAGTACTTC. It yields the protein CASSQAPLFSGGTYEQYF.

V usage is TRBV4-3 and J usage is TRBJ2-2; D may be TRBD2 (5 bases). With 3 bases removed from V and 7 bases from J, the gap between germline ends came to 12 bases. Germline CDR1 is LGHNA and CDR2 is YSLEER. The CDR3 has 14 residues. The CDR3 DNA follows: TGCGCCAGCAGCCAGATCGAGGGCGGCGGGGAGCTGTTTTTT. Translation: CASSQIEGGGELFF.

The rearrangement joins TRBV29-1 to TRBJ2-2, with 7 bases fitting TRBD1. There are 13 residues in the CDR3. CDR1 is SQVTM and CDR2 is ANQGSEA in the germline V gene. J was trimmed by 5 bases and V by 2 bases; bases with no gene match: 2. CDR3 loop: CSVELQGTGELFF. In DNA, the CDR3 is TGCAGCGTTGAATTACAGGGGACCGGGGAGCTGTTTTTT.

The chain is built from TRBV7-8 and TRBJ2-3, with D possibly being TRBD2 (5 bases). Looked up from germline, CDR1 is SGHVS and CDR2 is FQNEAQ. The CDR3 totals 15 residues. Trimming removed 6 bases from V and 2 bases from J, with 15 bases in between. The CDR3 nucleotides read TGTGCCAGCAGTCCACGCCGGGGTCTCACAGATACGCAGTATTTT. This gives the protein CASSPRRGLTDTQYF.

This clone was detected only a few times. The CDR3 region is CSVPERRGDNYGYTF. The CDR3 bases are TGCAGCGTACCGGAGCGGCGCGGAGATAACTATGGCTACACCTTC. V usage is TRBV29-1 and J usage is TRBJ1-2, with D uncertain. V lost 6 bases and J lost 1, with 18 bases in between. The CDR3 is 15 amino acids. Germline V gives CDR1 SQVTM, CDR2 ANQGSEA. The entire variable domain, with the rest obtained from reference TRBV29-1 and TRBJ1-2, is as follows: SAVISQKPSRDICQRGTSLTIQCQVDSQVTMMFWYRQQPGQSLTLIATANQGSEATYESGFVIDKFPISRPNLTFSTLTVSNMSPEDSSIYLCSVPERRGDNYGYTFGSGTRLTVV.